A single sample gave rise to the 5 T cell receptor beta chains below, sequenced in a study of breast tumors, draining lymph nodes, adjacent tissues (dated by TCRdb to about 2016). The lymph node samples were taken from the axillary draining lymph nodes of breast cancer patients. Libraries were made using multiplex PCR. Instrument on record: Illumina HiSeq 2000. TCRdb cleaned the public reads at Q25 with fastp, built clones with MiXCR and kept in-frame beta chains. Entries are consolidated by CDR3 protein sequence, retaining the most common genes and DNA. Counted in this sample were about 180,000 distinct CDR3 sequences; approximately 30% of them appeared once. The top ten hold around 4.1% of the sample. The sequenced material came from axillary lymph node tissue. These TCRs come from a female donor with breast cancer. Some clones in this sample may be carry-over from other donors' samples.

V and J are TRBV7-9 and TRBJ1-1; D not resolved. The CDR3 contains 15 residues. Germline-derived CDR1 and CDR2 are SEHNR and FQNEAQ (reference sequence). The ends were cut back, 5 bases at V and 4 bases at J, with 17 bases in the middle. The CDR3, as DNA: TGTGCCAGCAGCGCTGGTCTAAGGAGTCGCACTGAAGCTTTCTTT. Amino acids: CASSAGLRSRTEAFF.

In this sample, this clonotype turned up many times. This chain uses TRBV4-1 with TRBJ2-5; tentative D call: TRBD1 (6 bases). V dropped 0 bases and J dropped 1 base, with 9 bases sitting between them. The CDR3 has 15 residues. Germline lookup yields CDR1 MGHRA and CDR2 YSYEKL. In DNA form, the CDR3 reads TGCGCCAGCAGCCAAGAACAGGGTACCCAAGAGACCCAGTACTTC. Translation: CASSQEQGTQETQYF.

The chain couples TRBV7-9 to TRBJ2-5; D is unclear. Germline CDR1 is SEHNR and CDR2 is FQNEAQ (reference sequence). With 3 bases removed from V and 5 bases from J, the gap between germline ends came to 10 bases. The CDR3 has 13 residues. Here the CDR3 reads CASSLYTGETQYF. CDR3 sequence (DNA): TGTGCCAGCAGCTTGTACACCGGGGAGACCCAGTACTTC.

This rearrangement joins TRBV29-1 to TRBJ1-3; possibly TRBD1 for D (5 bases). Looked up from germline, CDR1 is SQVTM and CDR2 is ANQGSEA. V lost 0 bases and J lost 8, with 14 bases in between. CDR3 length equals 14 residues. The CDR3 protein is CSVEEQGLGYTIYF. CDR3 in DNA: TGCAGCGTTGAAGAGCAGGGTTTGGGCTACACCATATATTTT.

This clonotype was counted a few times. This may stem from a read error, because a much larger clone lies one nucleotide away. This chain connects TRBV19 to TRBJ2-1, with D unclear. CDR1 is LNHDA and CDR2 is SQIVND in the germline V gene (reference sequence). This CDR3 comprises 17 residues. The DNA of the CDR3 is TGTGCCAGTAGTATGGTCAGCCTCGGTCTCTATCCAGATGAGCAGTCCTTC. Its translation: CASSMVSLGLYPDEQSF.